These T cell receptor beta chains were read from a single sample in a study of T cell responses to AZD1222 COVID-19 vaccine. Libraries were prepared by immunoSEQ multiplex PCR; TCRdb keeps only in-frame clonotypes and omits some of them. This sample has about 100,000 clones; nearly 95% occur once, and the top ten carry about 1.5%. The sequences come from peripheral blood, collected on day 0 of AZD1222 vaccination. The receptor set was obtained from an adult in good health. CDR3s include the opening cysteine and the closing phenylalanine or tryptophan. Fields, in order: clone size, V gene, J gene, D gene, CDR3 DNA, CDR3 protein. A D gene is named only where the DNA matches it firmly. The size entry is marked missing in some rows and otherwise reads once, few, many or a size class.

-,TRBV7-2,TRBJ1-1,-,TGTGCCAGCAGCTTAAGGGCAGGGGTGAACACTGAAGCTTTCTTT,CASSLRAGVNTEAFF
-,TRBV5-1,TRBJ2-3,TRBD2,TGCGCCAGCAAGGGAGTAGCGGGGGGACCCACAGATACGCAGTATTTT,CASKGVAGGPTDTQYF
-,TRBV2,TRBJ2-5,TRBD1,TGTGCCAGCAGAACCGGGACAGGGGCTGAGACCCAGTACTTC,CASRTGTGAETQYF
-,TRBV5-4,TRBJ2-7,TRBD2,TGTGCCAGCAGCTCACCGGGACTAGCGGAAACGTACGAGCAGTACTTC,CASSSPGLAETYEQYF
-,TRBV5-1,TRBJ2-3,-,TGCGCCAGCAGCCCCGACTCCTCTAGCACAGATACGCAGTATTTT,CASSPDSSSTDTQYF
-,TRBV12-5,TRBJ2-2,TRBD2,TGTGCTAGTGGTTTGGTAGGGACTAGCGGGAGTAACGGGGAGCTGTTTTTT,CASGLVGTSGSNGELFF
-,TRBV28,TRBJ2-5,-,TGTGCCAGCAGTTTTAGGGGCAGGGGGGAGGAGACCCAGTACTTC,CASSFRGRGEETQYF
once,TRBV11-1,TRBJ2-1,-,TGTGCCAGCAGCTTATTACAGGTGGACGCCGATGAGCAGTTCTTC,CASSLLQVDADEQFF
few,TRBV19,TRBJ2-7,-,TGTGCCAGTAGTCCTACCTCGACAGCTCCCGAGCAGTACTTC,CASSPTSTAPEQYF
-,TRBV6-2/TRBV6-3,TRBJ2-1,-,TGTGCCAGCAGTTCCAGGGACGACAATGAGCAGTTCTTC,CASSSRDDNEQFF
-,TRBV6-6,TRBJ1-1,-,TGTGCCAGCAGTCTTAATATGAACACTGAAGCTTTCTTT,CASSLNMNTEAFF
-,TRBV28,TRBJ1-5,TRBD1,TGTGCCAGCAGCTCGCGGGGGGGACAGGATCTGGCTGGTCAGCCCCAGCATTTT,CASSSRGGQDLAGQPQHF
few,TRBV29-1,TRBJ2-7,TRBD2,TGCAGCGTTGAGCGGGAGGAAAACGAGCAGTACTTC,CSVEREENEQYF
-,TRBV7-7,TRBJ2-3,-,TGTGCCAGCAGCTTCGGAGCGACTAGCACAGATACGCAGTATTTT,CASSFGATSTDTQYF
-,TRBV2,TRBJ1-2,TRBD1,TGTGCCAGCAATCAACAGGGGGGGAACTATGGCTACACCTTC,CASNQQGGNYGYTF
-,TRBV5-1,TRBJ2-1,TRBD2,TGCGCCAGCAGCACTTGGACTAGCGATCACAATGAGCAGTTCTTC,CASSTWTSDHNEQFF
-,TRBV3-1/TRBV3-2,TRBJ2-3,-,TGTGCCAGCAGCCTCACAGATACGCAGTATTTT,CASSLTDTQYF
-,TRBV19,TRBJ2-5,TRBD2,TGTGCCAGTAGTCATCTAGCGGGAGTCACAGAGACCCAGTACTTC,CASSHLAGVTETQYF
-,TRBV28,TRBJ1-5,TRBD1,TGTGCCAGCAGTCCTCCAGGGGGGGATCAGCCCCAGCATTTT,CASSPPGGDQPQHF
once,TRBV3-1/TRBV3-2,TRBJ2-1,-,TGTGCCAGCAGCCCGGAAGACAGGCAGCAGTTCTTC,CASSPEDRQQFF
-,TRBV6-5,TRBJ2-7,-,TGTGCCAGCAGTTACTCGGAGTCCTACGAGCAGTACTTC,CASSYSESYEQYF
-,TRBV5-6,TRBJ2-2,-,TGTGCCAGCAGCTACAAAACTTACAGGACCGGGGAGCTGTTTTTT,CASSYKTYRTGELFF
once,TRBV7-9,TRBJ1-1,-,TGTGCCAGCAGCCATCGAGTAAGCGGGTTCACTGAAGCTTTCTTT,CASSHRVSGFTEAFF
once,TRBV7-9,TRBJ2-1,-,TGTGCCAGCAGCTCGGGACACCAATGCTTCTTC,CASSSGHQCFF
-,TRBV7-3,TRBJ1-6,-,TGTGCCAGCAGCTTAATGGGATCCTATAATTCACCCCTCCACTTT,CASSLMGSYNSPLHF
once,TRBV7-3,TRBJ2-3,-,TGTGCCAGCAGCCGGGAAACGAGCTCAGATACGCAGTATTTT,CASSRETSSDTQYF
-,TRBV15,TRBJ1-2,-,TGTGCCACCAGCACCAGGGGCCCCTATGGCTACACCTTC,CATSTRGPYGYTF
-,TRBV28,TRBJ2-7,-,TGTGCCAGCAATCCCCCCCGGACAGCTTTAACCTACGAGCAGTACTTC,CASNPPRTALTYEQYF
-,TRBV5-6,TRBJ1-1,-,TGTGCCAGCAGCTTGAGGCACTTAGGGACTGAAGCTTTCTTT,CASSLRHLGTEAFF
once,TRBV25-1,TRBJ1-1,-,TGTGCCAGCAGTGAATTGGGGACACCGAACACTGAAGCTTTCTTT,CASSELGTPNTEAFF
-,TRBV10-3,TRBJ2-2,-,TGTGCCATCAGTGATAGGCAGTTCACCGGGGAGCTGTTTTTT,CAISDRQFTGELFF
-,TRBV5-6,TRBJ1-1,-,TGTGCCAGCAGCTATTGGGAAGGGAACACTGAAGCTTTCTTT,CASSYWEGNTEAFF
-,TRBV6-5,TRBJ2-2,-,TGTGCCAGCAGTTATCGGCGGGACCACACCGGGGAGCTGTTTTTT,CASSYRRDHTGELFF
-,TRBV5-1,TRBJ2-3,-,TGCGCCAGCTCCAGGCCCACAGATACGCAGTATTTT,CASSRPTDTQYF
-,TRBV28,TRBJ2-7,-,TGTGCCAGCAGTCCCGCTGGACAGATTCCTTACGAGCAGTACTTC,CASSPAGQIPYEQYF
once,TRBV27,TRBJ1-6,-,TGTGCCAGCAGTTTCGGACAGAACAATTCACCCCTCCACTTT,CASSFGQNNSPLHF
-,TRBV21-1,TRBJ2-7,-,TGTGCCAGCAGCAATGGGACTAGCGGGAGGGGATACGAGCAGTACTTC,CASSNGTSGRGYEQYF
-,TRBV19,TRBJ1-1,-,TGTGCCAGTATTGGGAGGGCGACGGCGAACACTGAAGCTTTCTTT,CASIGRATANTEAFF
-,TRBV28,TRBJ1-6,-,TGTGCCAGCGGAAGTGGGGTGCGTTCACCCCTCCACTTT,CASGSGVRSPLHF